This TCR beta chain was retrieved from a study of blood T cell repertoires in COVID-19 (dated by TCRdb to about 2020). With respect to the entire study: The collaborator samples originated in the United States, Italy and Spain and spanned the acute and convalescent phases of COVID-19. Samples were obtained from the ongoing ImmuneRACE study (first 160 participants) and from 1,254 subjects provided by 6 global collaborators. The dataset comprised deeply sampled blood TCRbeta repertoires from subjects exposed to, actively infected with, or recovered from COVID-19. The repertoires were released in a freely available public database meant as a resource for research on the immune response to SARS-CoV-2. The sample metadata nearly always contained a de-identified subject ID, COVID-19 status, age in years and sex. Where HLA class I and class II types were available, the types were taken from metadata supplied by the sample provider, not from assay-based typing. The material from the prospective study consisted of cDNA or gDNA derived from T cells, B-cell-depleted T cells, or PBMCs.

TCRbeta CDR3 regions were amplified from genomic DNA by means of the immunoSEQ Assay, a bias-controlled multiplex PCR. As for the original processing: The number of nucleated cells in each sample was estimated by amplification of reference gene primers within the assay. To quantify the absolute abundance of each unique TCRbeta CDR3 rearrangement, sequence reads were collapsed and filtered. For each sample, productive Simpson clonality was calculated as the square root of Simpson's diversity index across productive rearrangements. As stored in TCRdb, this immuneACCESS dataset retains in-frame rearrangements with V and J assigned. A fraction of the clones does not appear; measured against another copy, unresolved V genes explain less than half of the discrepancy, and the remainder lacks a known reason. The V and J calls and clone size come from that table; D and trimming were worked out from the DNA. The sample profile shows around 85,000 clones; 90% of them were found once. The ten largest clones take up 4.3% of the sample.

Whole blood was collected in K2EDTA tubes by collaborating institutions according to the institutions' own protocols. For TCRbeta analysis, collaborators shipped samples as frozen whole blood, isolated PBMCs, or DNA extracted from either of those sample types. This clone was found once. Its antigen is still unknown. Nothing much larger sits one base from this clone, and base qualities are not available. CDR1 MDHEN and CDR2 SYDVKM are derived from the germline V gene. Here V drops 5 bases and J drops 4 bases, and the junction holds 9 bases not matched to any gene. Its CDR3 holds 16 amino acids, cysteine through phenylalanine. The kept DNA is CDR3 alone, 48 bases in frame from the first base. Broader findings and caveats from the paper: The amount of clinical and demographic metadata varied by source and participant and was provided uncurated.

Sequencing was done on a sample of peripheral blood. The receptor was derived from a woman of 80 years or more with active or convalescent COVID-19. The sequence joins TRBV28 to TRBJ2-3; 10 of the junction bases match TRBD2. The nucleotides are TGTGCCAGCAGTCTCCCAGCGGGAGGGTCCCCAGATACGCAGTATTTT. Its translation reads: CASSLPAGGSPDTQYF.